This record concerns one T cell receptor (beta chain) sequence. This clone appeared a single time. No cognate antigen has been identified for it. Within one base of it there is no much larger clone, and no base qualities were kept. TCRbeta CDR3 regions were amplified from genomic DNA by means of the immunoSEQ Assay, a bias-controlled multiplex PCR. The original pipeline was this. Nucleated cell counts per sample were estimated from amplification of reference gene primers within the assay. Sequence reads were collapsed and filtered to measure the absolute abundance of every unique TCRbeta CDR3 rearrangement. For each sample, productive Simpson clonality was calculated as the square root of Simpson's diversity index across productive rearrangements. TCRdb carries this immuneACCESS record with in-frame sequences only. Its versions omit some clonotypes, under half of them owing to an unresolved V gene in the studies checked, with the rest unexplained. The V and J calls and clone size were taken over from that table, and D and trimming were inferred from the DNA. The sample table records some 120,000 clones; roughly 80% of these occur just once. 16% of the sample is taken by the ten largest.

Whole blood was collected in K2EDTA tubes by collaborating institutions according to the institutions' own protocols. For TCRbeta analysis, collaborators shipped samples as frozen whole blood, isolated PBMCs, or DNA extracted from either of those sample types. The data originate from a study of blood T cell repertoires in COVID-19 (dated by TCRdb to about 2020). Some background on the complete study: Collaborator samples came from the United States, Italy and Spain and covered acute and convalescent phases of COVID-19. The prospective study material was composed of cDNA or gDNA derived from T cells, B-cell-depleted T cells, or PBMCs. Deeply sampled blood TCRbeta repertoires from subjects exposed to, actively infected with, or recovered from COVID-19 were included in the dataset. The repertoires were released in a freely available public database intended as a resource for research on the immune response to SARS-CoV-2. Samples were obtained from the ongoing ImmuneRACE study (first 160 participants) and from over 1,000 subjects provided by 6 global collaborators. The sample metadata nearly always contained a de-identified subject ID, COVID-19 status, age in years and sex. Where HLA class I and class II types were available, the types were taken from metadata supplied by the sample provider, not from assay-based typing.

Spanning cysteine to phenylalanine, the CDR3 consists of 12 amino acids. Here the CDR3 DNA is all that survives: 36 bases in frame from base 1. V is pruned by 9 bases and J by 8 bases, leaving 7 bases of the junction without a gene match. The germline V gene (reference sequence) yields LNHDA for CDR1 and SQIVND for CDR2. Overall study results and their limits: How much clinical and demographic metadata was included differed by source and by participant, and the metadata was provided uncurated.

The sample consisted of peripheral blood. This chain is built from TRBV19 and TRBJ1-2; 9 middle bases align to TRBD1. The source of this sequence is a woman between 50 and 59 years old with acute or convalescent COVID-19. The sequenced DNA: TGTGCCAGCACAGGGGGCGTAGGCGGCTACACCTTC. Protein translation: CASTGGVGGYTF. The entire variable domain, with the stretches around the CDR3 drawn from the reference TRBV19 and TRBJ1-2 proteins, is DGGITQSPKYLFRKEGQNVTLSCEQNLNHDAMYWYRQDPGQGLRLIYYSQIVNDFQKGDIAEGYSVSREKKESFPLTVTSAQKNPTAFYLCASTGGVGGYTFGSGTRLTVV.